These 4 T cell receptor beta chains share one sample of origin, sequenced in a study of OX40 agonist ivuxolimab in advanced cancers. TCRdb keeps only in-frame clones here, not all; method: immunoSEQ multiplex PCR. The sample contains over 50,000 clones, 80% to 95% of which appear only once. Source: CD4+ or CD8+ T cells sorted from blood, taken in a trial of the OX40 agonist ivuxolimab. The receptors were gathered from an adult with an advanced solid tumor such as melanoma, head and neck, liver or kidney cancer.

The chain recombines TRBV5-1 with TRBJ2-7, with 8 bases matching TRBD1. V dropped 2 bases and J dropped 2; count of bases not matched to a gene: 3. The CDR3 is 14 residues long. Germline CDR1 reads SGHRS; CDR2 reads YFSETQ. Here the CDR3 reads CASSFGTGPYEQYF. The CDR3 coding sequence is TGCGCCAGCAGCTTTGGGACAGGACCCTACGAGCAGTACTTC.

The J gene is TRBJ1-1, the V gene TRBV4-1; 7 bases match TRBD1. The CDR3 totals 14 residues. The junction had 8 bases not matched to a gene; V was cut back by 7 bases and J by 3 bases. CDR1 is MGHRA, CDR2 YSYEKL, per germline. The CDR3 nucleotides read TGCGCCAGCACCCGACAGGGAGCGGACACTGAAGCTTTCTTT. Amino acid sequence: CASTRQGADTEAFF.

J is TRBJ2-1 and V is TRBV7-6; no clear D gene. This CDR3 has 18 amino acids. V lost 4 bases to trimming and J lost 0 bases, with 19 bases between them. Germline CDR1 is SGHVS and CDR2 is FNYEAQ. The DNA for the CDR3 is TGTGCCAGCAGCTCCCCCGAGCTGCGCTCGCGCTCCTACAATGAGCAGTTCTTC. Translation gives CASSSPELRSRSYNEQFF.

The CDR3 DNA is TGTGCCTGGAGTTCAGGGGGGGTCTATGGCTACACCTTC. This gives the protein CAWSSGGVYGYTF. This chain links TRBV30 with TRBJ1-2, with 7 nucleotides matching TRBD1. The CDR3 is 13 residues long. Losses at the gene ends were 2 bases for V and 4 bases for J; bases not matched to a gene: 4. The germline gives CDR1 GTSNPN, CDR2 SVGIG (reference sequence).